The present entry profiles one T cell receptor (beta chain) with its context. The data were taken from a study of blood T cell repertoires in COVID-19. From germline, CDR1 is LNHDA and CDR2 SQIVND (reference sequence). This CDR3 spans 15 amino acids. V was pared by 5 bases and J by 5 bases, with 5 bases of the junction left unmatched. Libraries were prepared by immunoSEQ multiplex PCR; TCRdb keeps only in-frame clonotypes and omits some of them. The table has 210,000 or so clones, around 82% seen once. This TCR was recovered from a woman in her 40s with acute COVID-19. The chain employs TRBV19 and TRBJ2-2, with 10 bases that match TRBD2. Input material: PBMCs or T cells enriched from blood (not recorded which). The CDR3 region has the DNA TGTGCCAGTAGTTCTAGCGGGAGTCTTACCGGGGAGCTGTTTTTT. Residues: CASSSSGSLTGELFF.